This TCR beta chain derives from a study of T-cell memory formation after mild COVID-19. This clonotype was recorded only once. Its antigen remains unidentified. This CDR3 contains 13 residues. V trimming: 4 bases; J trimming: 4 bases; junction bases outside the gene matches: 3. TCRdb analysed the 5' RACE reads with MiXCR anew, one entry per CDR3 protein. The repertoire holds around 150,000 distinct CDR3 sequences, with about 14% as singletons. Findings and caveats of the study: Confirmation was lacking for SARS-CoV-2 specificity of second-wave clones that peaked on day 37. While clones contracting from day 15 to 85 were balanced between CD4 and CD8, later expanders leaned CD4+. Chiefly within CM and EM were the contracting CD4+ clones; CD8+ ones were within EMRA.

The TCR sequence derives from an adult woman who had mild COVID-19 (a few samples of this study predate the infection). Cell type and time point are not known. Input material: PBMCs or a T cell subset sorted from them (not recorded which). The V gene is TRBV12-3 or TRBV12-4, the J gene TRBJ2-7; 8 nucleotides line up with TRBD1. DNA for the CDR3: TGTGCCAGCAGTTCCCGACAGGGGTACGAGCAGTACTTC. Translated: CASSSRQGYEQYF.